Each of the 10 T cell receptor beta chains below was sequenced from the same sample in a study of regulatory T cells in long-lasting Graves disease. Specified time point: newly diagnosed GD, antithyroid drugs for less than 3 months. PBMC RNA was the source of the TCR library. HTBI primers from iRepertoire and Arm-PCR of CDR3 regions yielded the TCR beta libraries. In TCRdb, the multiplex PCR reads were re-called with MiXCR into one record per CDR3 protein. The sample shows some 370,000 distinct CDR3 sequences, about 12% of them seen only once. This same sample was also part of a study on T cells in Graves' hyperthyroidism and ophthalmopathy.

This specimen consisted of peripheral blood mononuclear cells (PBMCs), obtained at new diagnosis, from a patient treated with antithyroid drugs. The receptors were gathered from a woman in her late teens or twenties with Graves disease.

This clonotype was recorded at least ten times. This chain connects TRBV7-2 to TRBJ1-2; the match to TRBD1 covers 7 bases. After removal of 7 bases from V and 6 bases from J, the junction contained 14 bases not matched to a gene. Germline V gene sequence: CDR1 SGHTA, CDR2 FQGNSA. The length of the CDR3 is 15 residues. CDR3 in DNA: TGTGCCAGCACCGACATGACAGGGAGGGTAAATGGCTACACCTTC. Its protein is CASTDMTGRVNGYTF. Based on the CDR3 plus reference TRBV7-2 and TRBJ1-2, the full variable domain is GAGVSQSPSNKVTEKGKDVELRCDPISGHTALYWYRQSLGQGLEFLIYFQGNSAPDKSGLPSDRFSAERTGGSVSTLTIQRTQQEDSAVYLCASTDMTGRVNGYTFGSGTRLTVV.

This clonotype was counted ten times or more. The chain joins TRBV29-1 to TRBJ2-1; 11 nucleotides line up with TRBD2. V trimming: 6 bases; J trimming: 3 bases; junction bases outside the gene matches: 10. The germline CDR1 and CDR2 sequences are SQVTM and ANQGSEA. The CDR3 is made up of 16 amino acids. The DNA of the CDR3 is TGCAGCGTGGTGGGGGTAGCGGGAGGGTTCTACAATGAGCAGTTCTTC. Protein sequence: CSVVGVAGGFYNEQFF.

The table lists this clonotype with many counts. CDR3 coding DNA: TGTGCCAGCACTAAGGATTTCTATGGCTACACCTTC. This encodes CASTKDFYGYTF. The genes are TRBV12-3 or TRBV12-4 and TRBJ1-2; D gene uncertain. CDR3 length equals 12 residues. The V and J ends lost 7 bases and 4 bases respectively, with 10 bases between them.

This clonotype was seen more than once but under ten times. The gene calls are TRBV20-1 and TRBJ2-1; 9 nucleotides agree with TRBD2. The CDR3 sequence is 14 residues long. Germline V gives CDR1 DFQATT, CDR2 SNEGSKA (reference sequence). The V gene end was trimmed by 1 base and the J gene end by 7 bases; junction bases not matched to a gene: 5. CDR3 sequence (DNA): TGCAGTGCTAGAGTCGCGGGAGGGCGAAATGAGCAGTTCTTC. It specifies CSARVAGGRNEQFF.

This clonotype appeared many times. The gene calls are TRBV20-1 and TRBJ1-6, with 8 positions matching TRBD1. Germline V gene data show CDR1 as DFQATT and CDR2 as SNEGSKA (reference sequence). The J segment lost 6 bases and the V segment lost 2 bases, leaving 3 bases of the junction unmatched. CDR3 length: 14 residues. CDR3 amino acids: CSARQGASNSPLHF. CDR3 sequence (DNA): TGCAGTGCTAGACAGGGGGCGAGTAATTCACCCCTCCACTTT.

This clonotype was detected ten times or more. The V gene is TRBV12-3 or TRBV12-4, the J gene TRBJ1-4; 10 nucleotides line up with TRBD1. The ends lost 6 bases at V and 6 bases at J; junction bases unmatched: 10. This CDR3 has 16 amino acids. This CDR3 reads CASSPAHGTGDEKLFF. The CDR3 DNA reads TGTGCCAGCAGCCCCGCGCACGGGACAGGGGATGAAAAACTGTTTTTT.

This clonotype came up many times. The V call is TRBV9, the J call TRBJ2-5; no clear D gene. CDR3 length: 13 residues. CDR1 and CDR2 from the germline V gene are SGDLS and YYNGEE. Between the trimmed V and J ends, which lost 5 bases and 0 bases, there was a span of 8 bases. CDR3 loop: CASRGHNQETQYF. The CDR3 DNA sequence: TGTGCCAGCAGAGGGCACAACCAAGAGACCCAGTACTTC.

This clonotype came up many times. The genes are TRBV12-3 or TRBV12-4 and TRBJ1-2; D is undetermined. The CDR3 loop spans 15 amino acids. Trimming stripped 6 bases from V and 4 bases from J, with 18 bases between. Here the CDR3 DNA reads TGTGCCAGCAGCCCCGACCCAGACGGATTCTATGGCTACACCTTC. This gives the protein CASSPDPDGFYGYTF.

The chain has TRBV20-1 and TRBJ1-2; D gene uncertain. The CDR3 totals 12 residues. The germline CDR1 and CDR2 sequences are DFQATT and SNEGSKA (reference sequence). Trimming stripped 1 base from V and 8 bases from J, with 11 bases between. CDR3 residues: CSARVKSSGYTF. DNA for the CDR3: TGCAGTGCTAGAGTCAAGTCGAGCGGCTACACCTTC.

This clonotype appeared many times. The V gene is TRBV12-3 or TRBV12-4, the J gene TRBJ1-2; a weak D match, TRBD1 (5 bases). Trimming stripped 7 bases from V and 8 bases from J, with 14 bases between. The length of the CDR3 is 12 residues. The CDR3 nucleotides read TGTGCCAGCAACCAATTGGGGCGCGGCTACACCTTC. Protein: CASNQLGRGYTF.